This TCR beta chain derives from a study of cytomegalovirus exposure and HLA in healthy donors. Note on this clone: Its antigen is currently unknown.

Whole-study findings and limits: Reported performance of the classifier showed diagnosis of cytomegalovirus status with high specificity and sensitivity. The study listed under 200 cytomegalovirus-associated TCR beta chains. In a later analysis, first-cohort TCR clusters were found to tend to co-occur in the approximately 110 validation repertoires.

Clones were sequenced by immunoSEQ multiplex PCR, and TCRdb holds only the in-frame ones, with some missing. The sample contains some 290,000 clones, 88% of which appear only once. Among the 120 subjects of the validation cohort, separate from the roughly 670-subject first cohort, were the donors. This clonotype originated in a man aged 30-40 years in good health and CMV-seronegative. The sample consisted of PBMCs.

CDR3 sequence reads: CASSKKDGLGYGYTF. CDR3 coding DNA: TGTGCCAGCAGCAAGAAGGACGGACTTGGATATGGCTACACCTTC. The rearrangement links TRBV5-6 to TRBJ1-2, with D unclear. The V and J ends lost 4 bases and 5 bases respectively, with 18 bases between them. Germline assignment: CDR1 SGHDT and CDR2 YYEEEE. CDR3 length equals 15 residues. The full variable domain, with the rest looked up from reference TRBV5-6 and TRBJ1-2, is DAGVTQSPTHLIKTRGQQVTLRCSPKSGHDTVSWYQQALGQGPQFIFQYYEEEERQRGNFPDRFSGHQFPNYSSELNVNALLLGDSALYLCASSKKDGLGYGYTFGSGTRLTVV.